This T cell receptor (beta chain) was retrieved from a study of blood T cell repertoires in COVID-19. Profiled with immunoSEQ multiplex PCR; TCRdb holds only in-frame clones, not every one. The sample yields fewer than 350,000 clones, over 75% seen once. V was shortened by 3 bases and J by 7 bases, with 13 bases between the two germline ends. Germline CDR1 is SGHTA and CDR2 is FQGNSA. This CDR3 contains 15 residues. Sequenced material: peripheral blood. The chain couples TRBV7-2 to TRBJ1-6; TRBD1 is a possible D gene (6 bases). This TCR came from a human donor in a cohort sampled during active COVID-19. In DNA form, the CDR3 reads TGTGCCAGCAGCTTTTGGTACAGGGAAAATTCACCCCTCCACTTT. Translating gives CASSFWYRENSPLHF.